The sequence of this T cell receptor (beta chain) was determined in a study of blood T cells in healthy people across ages. Findings and caveats of the study: Naive T cell percentage showed a strong correlation with the diversity of TCR beta. In long-lived donors, naive CD4+ cell counts and diversity exceeded those of aged donors.

Approximately 9.2 milliliters was the volume of peripheral blood drawn from each donor. On this clonotype itself: What it binds is not known.

Primers used in a second PCR of roughly 7 to 12 cycles were a sample-barcoded 5' primer and a J-beta primer mix. TCRdb re-called the 5' RACE reads through MiXCR, storing one row per CDR3 protein. The sample includes approximately 2,000,000 distinct CDR3 sequences, approximately 40% of them seen just once. V shed 0 bases and J shed 10 bases, with 13 bases lying between them. CDR1 is LGHNA, CDR2 YSLEER, per germline. The CDR3 is 14 amino acids. The receptor's source is a human donor in good health. Sequencing input: blood. V gene TRBV4-3 combines with J gene TRBJ2-1; a possible D gene is TRBD1 (5 bases). DNA for the CDR3: TGCGCCAGCAGCCAAGATTTGGAAAAGGGGGAGCAGTTCTTC. The encoded protein is CASSQDLEKGEQFF.